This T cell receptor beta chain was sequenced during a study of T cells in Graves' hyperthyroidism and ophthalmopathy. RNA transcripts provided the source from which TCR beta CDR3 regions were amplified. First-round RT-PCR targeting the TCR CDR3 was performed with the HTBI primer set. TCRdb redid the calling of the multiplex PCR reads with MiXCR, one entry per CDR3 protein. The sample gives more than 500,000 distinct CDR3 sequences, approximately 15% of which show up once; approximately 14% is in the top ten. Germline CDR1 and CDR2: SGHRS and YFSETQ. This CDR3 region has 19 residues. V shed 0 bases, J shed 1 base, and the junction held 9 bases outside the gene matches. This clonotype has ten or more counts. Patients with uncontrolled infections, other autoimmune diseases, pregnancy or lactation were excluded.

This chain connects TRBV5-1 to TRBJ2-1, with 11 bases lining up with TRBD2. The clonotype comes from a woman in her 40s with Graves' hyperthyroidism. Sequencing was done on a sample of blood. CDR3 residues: CASSLAGLAGGRSYNEQFF. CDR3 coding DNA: TGCGCCAGCAGCTTGGCGGGCCTAGCGGGAGGAAGGTCCTACAATGAGCAGTTCTTC.